This T cell receptor beta chain derives from a study of T cells in Graves' hyperthyroidism and ophthalmopathy. The overall study: Before treatment of any kind, peripheral blood was taken at initial diagnosis. Study-wide results and limits: Blood shared most expanded thyroid clonotypes above 0.001.

Germline V gene lookup returns CDR1 SGHRS and CDR2 YFSETQ. V lost 2 bases and J 5 bases, leaving 14 bases between the germline ends. The CDR3 loop spans 14 amino acids. This clonotype was counted between two and nine times. Its antigen is unknown. Uncontrolled infection, other autoimmune disease, pregnancy or lactation excluded patients. The diagnoses drew upon clinical symptoms, serum thyroxine and TRAb, thyroid ultrasound and orbital computed tomography. Amplification targeted TCR beta CDR3 regions from RNA transcripts. TCR CDR3 underwent first-round RT-PCR with the HTBI primer set. One entry per CDR3 protein results from TCRdb running MiXCR on the multiplex PCR reads. The data contain about 640,000 distinct CDR3 sequences, about a fifth of them singletons.

This receptor was obtained from a man aged 25 to 45 with Graves' ophthalmopathy. The chain couples TRBV5-1 to TRBJ2-7; TRBD1 is a possible D gene (6 bases). Sequences were obtained from blood. The CDR3 DNA is TGCGCCAGCAGCTTCGAGGACAGACTCGACGAGCAGTACTTC. Translation gives CASSFEDRLDEQYF. The full variable domain, completed using reference TRBV5-1 and TRBJ2-7, is KAGVTQTPRYLIKTRGQQVTLSCSPISGHRSVSWYQQTPGQGLQFLFEYFSETQRNKGNFPGRFSGRQFSNSRSEMNVSTLELGDSALYLCASSFEDRLDEQYFGPGTRLTVT.